This entry lists 2 T cell receptor beta chains sequenced from one sample in a study of T cells in Graves' hyperthyroidism and ophthalmopathy. Researchers took RNA transcripts and amplified the TCR beta CDR3 regions from them. TCR CDR3 underwent first-round RT-PCR with the HTBI primer set. One entry per CDR3 protein, called by TCRdb with MiXCR from the multiplex PCR reads. Of 600,000 to 700,000 distinct CDR3 sequences listed, over 12% were seen once; the top ten hold approximately 4.3%. The sequenced material came from blood. The source of these receptors is a woman between 35 and 50 years old with Graves' ophthalmopathy.

This clonotype has just a few counts. The V and J genes are TRBV30 and TRBJ1-5; D ambiguous. The CDR3 runs to 13 residues. Germline assignment: CDR1 GTSNPN and CDR2 SVGIG (reference sequence). V gave up 3 bases and J gave up 5 bases, with 11 bases separating them. Here the CDR3 reads CAWRDREDQPQHF. The CDR3 bases are TGTGCCTGGAGAGACCGAGAGGATCAGCCCCAGCATTTT.

The sample holds a few counts of this clonotype. This may come from a read error, since a much larger clone is one base off. This rearrangement joins TRBV20-1 to TRBJ2-5; 8 nucleotides agree with TRBD2. The CDR3 length is 15 residues. V lost 0 bases and J lost 1; bases outside the gene matches: 4. Germline assignment: CDR1 DFQATT and CDR2 SNEGSKA (reference sequence). CDR3 sequence: CSARDATSVQETQYF. The CDR3 DNA reads TGCAGTGCTAGAGATGCGACTAGCGTCCAAGAGACCCAGTACTTC.